This T cell receptor (beta chain) stems from a study of blood T cell repertoires in COVID-19. The V gene's germline CDR1 is SGHNT and CDR2 YENEEA. This CDR3 region has 16 residues. The ends were cut back, 4 bases at V and 0 bases at J, with 13 bases in the middle. The data were produced by immunoSEQ multiplex PCR, yet TCRdb's version contains in-frame clones alone and is incomplete. The sample contains about 56,000 clones, approximately 89% of which appear only once. Seattle participants joined during active infection and were tracked over time. The gene calls are TRBV11-3 and TRBJ2-1; TRBD2 is a possible D gene (6 bases). The TCR originated in a woman aged 60 to 75 with COVID-19, enrolled during active disease. The specimen was peripheral blood. In nucleotides, the CDR3 is TGTGCCAGCAGCTCGGGACTCCGGAGCTCCTACAATGAGCAGTTCTTC. Translating gives CASSSGLRSSYNEQFF.